Shown below are 18 T cell receptor beta chains from a single sample sequenced in a study of OX40 agonist ivuxolimab in advanced cancers. Produced via immunoSEQ multiplex PCR; TCRdb's table is partial and in-frame only. This sample has fewer than 55,000 clones; around 86% occur once, and the top ten carry approximately 1.8%. This sample comprised CD4+ or CD8+ T cells sorted from blood, obtained in a trial of the OX40 agonist ivuxolimab. These receptors all stem from an adult with an advanced solid tumor such as melanoma, head and neck, liver or kidney cancer.

This rearrangement joins TRBV5-1 to TRBJ2-3; D might be TRBD1 (5 bases). The CDR3 is 15 residues long. Germline CDR1 reads SGHRS; CDR2 reads YFSETQ. Trimming stripped 4 bases from V and 3 bases from J, with 15 bases between. For the CDR3, the DNA is TGCGCCAGCAGCCGTGGTCCAGGGTCGACAGATACGCAGTATTTT. Protein: CASSRGPGSTDTQYF.

This chain joins TRBV28 and TRBJ1-2; D gene uncertain. CDR3 length equals 17 residues. The germline V gene encodes CDR1 MDHEN and CDR2 SYDVKM. Trimming took off 2 bases at V and 2 bases at J, with 18 bases between the two ends. The CDR3 loop reads CASSLPAYSYSNYGYTF. DNA of the CDR3: TGTGCCAGCAGTTTACCAGCCTACAGCTACTCGAACTATGGCTACACCTTC.

V is TRBV28 and J is TRBJ1-5; D uncertain. The CDR3 runs 15 residues. Germline CDR1 MDHEN, CDR2 SYDVKM. Trimming removed 6 bases from V and 2 bases from J, with 14 bases in between. The CDR3 reads CASSPPGMGNQPQHF. The CDR3 nucleotides read TGTGCCAGCAGCCCGCCGGGGATGGGCAATCAGCCCCAGCATTTT.

J is TRBJ1-2 and V is TRBV11-2, with unresolved D. Trimming left V 1 base short and J 2 bases short, with 11 bases between. CDR1 is SGHAT and CDR2 is FQNNGV in the germline V gene. The CDR3 length is 15 residues. CDR3 DNA sequence: TGTGCCAGCAGCTTAGGTTTAGAGGCAAACTATGGCTACACCTTC. Amino acids: CASSLGLEANYGYTF.

The chain has TRBV19 and TRBJ2-1, with no clear D. Trimming took off 9 bases at V and 0 bases at J, with 9 bases between the two ends. The CDR3 consists of 13 residues. From germline, CDR1 is LNHDA and CDR2 SQIVND (reference sequence). CDR3: CASRGVSYNEQFF. Written as DNA, the CDR3 is TGTGCCAGCCGCGGAGTCTCCTACAATGAGCAGTTCTTC.

J is TRBJ1-2 and V is TRBV5-6; possible D gene TRBD1, 5 bases. This CDR3 has 15 amino acids. Trimming pared 4 bases from V and 5 bases from J, leaving 18 bases between. Germline V gene sequence: CDR1 SGHDT, CDR2 YYEEEE. CDR3 coding DNA: TGTGCCAGCAGCCCCGGGGGGAGGGGAATGTATGGCTACACCTTC. It is translated as CASSPGGRGMYGYTF.

The V and J genes are TRBV19 and TRBJ2-5, with 8 nucleotides matching TRBD1. The V gene's germline CDR1 is LNHDA and CDR2 SQIVND (reference sequence). The CDR3 covers 16 residues. V trimming: 4 bases; J trimming: 5 bases; junction bases outside the gene matches: 12. The CDR3 DNA is TGTGCCAGTAGTACGGCCGGGACAGGTGGCTTTGAGACCCAGTACTTC. Translating it yields CASSTAGTGGFETQYF.

The genes are TRBV11-3 and TRBJ2-2; TRBD1 is a possible D gene (5 bases). With 4 bases removed from V and 5 bases from J, the gap between germline ends came to 11 bases. The length of the CDR3 is 14 residues. From germline, CDR1 is SGHNT and CDR2 YENEEA. CDR3 protein: CASSSFQGTGELFF. As DNA, the CDR3 is TGTGCCAGCAGCTCATTCCAGGGTACCGGGGAGCTGTTTTTT.

The CDR3 loop reads CASSLGPPPYEQYF. The CDR3 DNA sequence: TGTGCCAGCAGCTTGGGACCTCCTCCCTACGAGCAGTACTTC. The V call is TRBV7-2, the J call TRBJ2-7; D may match TRBD1 or TRBD2 (5 bases each). The CDR3 covers 14 residues. Trimming cost V 3 bases and J 2 bases, with 11 bases left between them. Germline V gene data show CDR1 as SGHTA and CDR2 as FQGNSA.

Written as DNA, the CDR3 is TGTGCCAGCAGCTTGCGTACGACTAGCGGGGAGAGCACAGATACGCAGTATTTT. As protein: CASSLRTTSGESTDTQYF. The V gene is TRBV5-8, the J gene TRBJ2-3, with TRBD2 identical over 11 bases. This CDR3 is built from 18 residues. Trimming at V came to 1 base and at J to 0 bases, leaving 7 bases not matched to a gene. Germline CDR1 is SGHTS and CDR2 is YDEGEE.

The J gene is TRBJ1-5, the V gene TRBV4-3; 9 bases align to TRBD1. From germline, CDR1 is LGHNA and CDR2 YSLEER. The CDR3 is 16 residues long. J gave up 4 bases and V 0 bases, and 4 bases lay outside the gene matches. CDR3 in DNA: TGCGCCAGCAGCCAAGATATGGGACAGGGAAATCAGCCCCAGCATTTT. Translated, it gives CASSQDMGQGNQPQHF.

This clone was found once. The chain uses TRBV9 and TRBJ2-3, with D perhaps given as TRBD1 or TRBD2 (5 bases each). Germline loops: CDR1 SGDLS, CDR2 YYNGEE. V shed 0 bases and J shed 2 bases, with 10 bases lying between them. The CDR3 sequence is 15 residues long. CDR3 protein: CASSVVRDPTDTQYF. CDR3 DNA: TGTGCCAGCAGCGTAGTCCGGGACCCCACAGATACGCAGTATTTT.

The V call is TRBV7-2, the J call TRBJ2-1; perhaps D is TRBD1 or TRBD2 (6 bases each). The CDR3 extends over 16 amino acids. Looked up from germline, CDR1 is SGHTA and CDR2 is FQGNSA. Trimming removed 5 bases from V and 2 bases from J, with 16 bases in between. CDR3 region: CASSPQQGLAYNEQFF. DNA for the CDR3: TGTGCCAGCAGCCCTCAACAGGGACTGGCCTACAATGAGCAGTTCTTC.

This rearrangement joins TRBV2 to TRBJ2-5, with D unclear. Per germline, CDR1 SNHLY and CDR2 FYNNEI. V was clipped by 5 bases and J by 1 base, with 8 bases between them. This CDR3 is 13 amino acids long. The CDR3 sequence: CASSLDGQETQYF. CDR3 in DNA: TGTGCCAGCAGTCTGGACGGCCAAGAGACCCAGTACTTC. Filled out from reference TRBV2 and TRBJ2-5, the complete variable domain reads EPEVTQTPSHQVTQMGQEVILRCVPISNHLYFYWYRQILGQKVEFLVSFYNNEISEKSEIFDDQFSVERPDGSNFTLKIRSTKLEDSAMYFCASSLDGQETQYFGPGTRLLVL.

This clone showed up just a few times. The rearrangement joins TRBV15 to TRBJ1-2, with a tentative D call TRBD1 (5 bases). The V gene's germline CDR1 is LNHNV and CDR2 YYDKDF (reference sequence). The V and J ends lost 1 base and 3 bases respectively, with 12 bases between them. This CDR3 is built from 15 residues. This CDR3 reads CATSRVDGAHYGYTF. DNA of the CDR3: TGTGCCACCAGCAGAGTCGATGGGGCCCACTATGGCTACACCTTC.

CDR3 sequence reads: CASSYEQGVREQYF. CDR3 nucleotide sequence: TGTGCCAGCAGTTACGAACAGGGGGTGAGGGAGCAGTACTTC. The chain is built from TRBV6-5 and TRBJ2-7; TRBD1 agrees at 8 bases. Trimming cost V 2 bases and J 7 bases; bases outside gene matches: 7. This CDR3 has 14 amino acids. Germline-derived CDR1 and CDR2 are MNHEY and SVGAGI.

This clone was seen a handful of times. The chain carries TRBV7-2 and TRBJ1-2; TRBD1 matches at 10 bases. The CDR3 covers 14 residues. Germline CDR1 SGHTA, CDR2 FQGNSA. V lost 4 bases, J lost 6 bases, and 5 bases stayed unmatched. CDR3 nucleotide sequence: TGTGCCAGCAGCTCGGACAGGGGGATAAATGGCTACACCTTC. Amino acids: CASSSDRGINGYTF.

The chain has TRBV7-9 and TRBJ2-4; D not resolved. CDR3 length: 15 amino acids. Germline loops: CDR1 SEHNR, CDR2 FQNEAQ (reference sequence). Between the trimmed V and J ends, which lost 2 bases and 1 base, there was a span of 9 bases. The CDR3 sequence: CASSLTPGAKNIQYF. CDR3 sequence (DNA): TGTGCCAGCAGCTTAACCCCCGGGGCCAAAAACATTCAGTACTTC.